The rows below give T cell receptor beta chains drawn from one sample of a study of spatial heterogeneity in lung cancer. TCRdb ran MiXCR on the 5' RACE reads and lists one entry per CDR3 protein. This sample has more than 30,000 distinct CDR3 sequences, with 5.8% found just once. Sequenced material: PBMCs, taken at surgery. The receptors derive from a male donor with early-stage non-small cell lung cancer. The CDR3 runs from the conserved cysteine through the conserved F or W. D genes are given only for firm matches. Size is omitted from some rows. Given values are once, few, many or a class for expanded clones.

V gene	clone size	D gene	J gene	CDR3 protein	CDR3 DNA
TRBV20-1	many	-	TRBJ2-7	CSAREGGGKSSYEQYF	TGCAGTGCTAGAGAGGGCGGAGGGAAGAGCTCCTACGAGCAGTACTTC
TRBV18	many	-	TRBJ2-7	CASSPTDTYEQYF	TGTGCCAGCTCACCAACGGACACCTACGAGCAGTACTTC
TRBV7-9	many	-	TRBJ2-7	CASTALVYEQYF	TGTGCCAGCACCGCACTAGTCTACGAGCAGTACTTC
TRBV28	many	TRBD1	TRBJ1-5	CASSYWDRGANQPQHF	TGTGCCAGCAGTTACTGGGACAGGGGAGCGAATCAGCCCCAGCATTTT
TRBV25-1	many	-	TRBJ1-5	CASSERQGNQPQHF	TGTGCCAGCAGTGAACGACAGGGCAATCAGCCCCAGCATTTT
TRBV10-3	many	-	TRBJ2-7	CAINRPGSYEQYF	TGTGCCATCAATCGGCCAGGATCGTACGAGCAGTACTTC
TRBV5-1	many	-	TRBJ2-2	CASSFLPWGSGGELFF	TGCGCCAGCAGTTTCCTCCCGTGGGGATCGGGCGGGGAGCTGTTTTTT
TRBV20-1	many	TRBD2	TRBJ2-3	CSAASGSTDTQYF	TGCAGTGCTGCTAGCGGAAGCACAGATACGCAGTATTTT
TRBV2	many	TRBD1	TRBJ2-7	CASSEQGQAGYEQYF	TGTGCCAGCAGTGAACAGGGACAGGCGGGCTACGAGCAGTACTTC
TRBV2	many	-	TRBJ2-3	CASSQLTDTQYF	TGTGCCAGCAGTCAACTTACGGATACGCAGTATTTT
TRBV6-5	many	-	TRBJ1-6	CASRPGLGNSPLHF	TGTGCCAGCAGGCCGGGACTGGGTAATTCACCCCTCCACTTT
TRBV4-2	many	TRBD1	TRBJ1-2	CASSQDGAGTGFRGYTF	TGTGCCAGCAGCCAAGACGGGGCCGGGACAGGGTTTCGTGGCTACACCTTC
TRBV28	many	-	TRBJ1-1	CASSNIQGEAFF	TGTGCCAGCAGTAACATACAGGGTGAAGCTTTCTTT
TRBV10-1	many	TRBD1	TRBJ1-3	CASTSGGSGNTIYF	TGCGCCAGCACCTCAGGGGGCTCTGGAAACACCATATATTTT
TRBV30	few	-	TRBJ1-5	CAWSGGGAGQPQHF	TGTGCCTGGAGTGGTGGGGGGGCAGGACAGCCCCAGCATTTT
TRBV7-2	-	TRBD2	TRBJ2-4	CASSLLFLAGPQGKNIQYF	TGTGCCAGCAGCTTATTGTTCCTAGCGGGGCCCCAGGGCAAAAACATTCAGTACTTC
TRBV9	-	-	TRBJ1-2	CASSVASGGYYGYTF	TGTGCCAGCAGCGTAGCTAGTGGGGGATACTATGGCTACACCTTC
TRBV10-3	many	-	TRBJ1-4	CAISVRPAGEKLFF	TGTGCCATCAGTGTCAGACCGGCAGGGGAAAAACTGTTTTTT
TRBV20-1	many	-	TRBJ1-5	CSALRQISNQPQHF	TGCAGTGCTTTGAGACAGATTAGCAATCAGCCCCAGCATTTT
TRBV27	many	TRBD2	TRBJ2-3	CASSSTSGGASGTDTQYF	TGTGCCAGCAGTTCGACTAGCGGGGGGGCCAGTGGCACAGATACGCAGTATTTT
TRBV7-2	many	-	TRBJ1-5	CASSLVTQGISAQHF	TGTGCCAGCAGCTTAGTAACTCAAGGAATATCAGCCCAGCATTTT
TRBV28	few	TRBD1	TRBJ2-7	CASSHQPGQKVEQYF	TGTGCCAGCAGCCACCAACCGGGACAGAAAGTCGAGCAGTACTTC
TRBV12-3/TRBV12-4	many	-	TRBJ2-7	CASSPGLGYEQYF	TGTGCCAGCAGTCCCGGGTTGGGCTACGAGCAGTACTTC
TRBV10-3	many	-	TRBJ1-1	CAIKSTSNTEAFF	TGTGCCATCAAGTCGACCTCGAACACTGAAGCTTTCTTT
TRBV25-1	many	TRBD2	TRBJ2-5	CASSLRTSGGGTQYF	TGTGCCAGCAGTCTACGGACTAGCGGGGGCGGGACCCAGTACTTC
TRBV2	few	TRBD2	TRBJ2-3	CASTRRRPSGEEDTQYF	TGTGCCAGCACCAGAAGAAGGCCTAGCGGGGAGGAAGATACGCAGTATTTT
TRBV20-1	many	TRBD1	TRBJ2-1	CSAIRGQVENEQFF	TGCAGTGCTATCAGGGGGCAAGTTGAGAATGAGCAGTTCTTC
TRBV4-1	many	-	TRBJ1-5	CASSQDSRRPQHF	TGCGCCAGCAGCCAAGATTCCAGGCGGCCCCAGCATTTT
TRBV7-2	many	TRBD1	TRBJ1-6	CASSLGGTGPFNSPLHF	TGTGCCAGCAGCTTAGGTGGGACAGGCCCTTTTAATTCACCCCTCCACTTT
TRBV10-1	many	-	TRBJ2-7	CASSSKDRFYEQYF	TGCGCCAGCAGTTCTAAGGACAGATTCTACGAGCAGTACTTC
TRBV12-3/TRBV12-4	-	-	TRBJ2-2	CASSLEGPGELFF	TGTGCCAGCAGTTTAGAAGGTCCCGGGGAGCTGTTTTTT